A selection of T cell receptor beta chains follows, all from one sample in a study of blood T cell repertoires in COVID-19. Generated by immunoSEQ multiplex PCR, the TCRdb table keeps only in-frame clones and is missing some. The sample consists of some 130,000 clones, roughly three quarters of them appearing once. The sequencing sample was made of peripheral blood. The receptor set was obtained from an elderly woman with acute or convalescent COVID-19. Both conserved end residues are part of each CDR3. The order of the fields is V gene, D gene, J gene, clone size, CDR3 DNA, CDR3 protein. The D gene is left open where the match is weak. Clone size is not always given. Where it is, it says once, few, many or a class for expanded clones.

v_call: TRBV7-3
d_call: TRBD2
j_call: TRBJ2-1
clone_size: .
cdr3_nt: TGTGCCAGCAGCCTGTTAGCGGGAGACTTAAACAATGAGCAGTTCTTC
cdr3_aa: CASSLLAGDLNNEQFF

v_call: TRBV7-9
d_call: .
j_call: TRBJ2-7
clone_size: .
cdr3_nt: TGTGCCAGCAGCTCGTACAGGGTCTCTCCCCCCTACGAGCAGTACTTC
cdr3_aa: CASSSYRVSPPYEQYF

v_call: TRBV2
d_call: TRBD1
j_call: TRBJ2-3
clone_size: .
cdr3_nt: TGTGCCAGCAGGACACAGGGGCTAGGCACAGATACGCAGTATTTT
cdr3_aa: CASRTQGLGTDTQYF

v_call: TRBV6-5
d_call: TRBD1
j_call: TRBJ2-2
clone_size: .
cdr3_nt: TGTGCCAGCAGAGACAGGGGGACGAACACCGGGGAGCTGTTTTTT
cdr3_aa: CASRDRGTNTGELFF

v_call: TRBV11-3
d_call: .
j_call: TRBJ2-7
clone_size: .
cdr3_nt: TGTGCCAGCAGCTTCTCCTCTGGGGCCCCCTACGAGCAGTACTTC
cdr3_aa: CASSFSSGAPYEQYF

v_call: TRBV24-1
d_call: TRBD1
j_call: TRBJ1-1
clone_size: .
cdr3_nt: TGTGCCACCAGTGATCCAGGACAGGGGGACACTGAAGCTTTCTTT
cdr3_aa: CATSDPGQGDTEAFF

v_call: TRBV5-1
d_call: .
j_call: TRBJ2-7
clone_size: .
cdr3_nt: TGCGCCAGCAGCATACTTTCGGGCTACGAGCAGTACTTC
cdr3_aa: CASSILSGYEQYF

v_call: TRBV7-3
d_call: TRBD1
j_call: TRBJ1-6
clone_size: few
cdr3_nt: TGTGCCAGCAGCTCGGGACAGAGCCATTCACCCCTCCACTTT
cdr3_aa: CASSSGQSHSPLHF

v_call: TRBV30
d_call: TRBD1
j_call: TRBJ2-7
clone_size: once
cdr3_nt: TGTGCCTGGATTACAGGGGGTTACGAGCAGTACTTC
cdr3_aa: CAWITGGYEQYF

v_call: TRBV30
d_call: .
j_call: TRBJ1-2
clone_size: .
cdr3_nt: TGTGCCTGGAGTCTTCAGGAAGTCTATGGCTACACCTTC
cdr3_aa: CAWSLQEVYGYTF

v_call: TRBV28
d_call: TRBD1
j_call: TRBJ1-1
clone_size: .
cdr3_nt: TGTGCCAGCAGTTTAGGGGGGCCCCACAGGGGGCGAGGTGAAGCTTTCTTT
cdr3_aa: CASSLGGPHRGRGEAFF

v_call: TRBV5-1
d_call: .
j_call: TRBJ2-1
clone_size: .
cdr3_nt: TGCGCCAGCAGCTTGGTGGGGGCGCCCCCCAATGAGCAGTTCTTC
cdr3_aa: CASSLVGAPPNEQFF

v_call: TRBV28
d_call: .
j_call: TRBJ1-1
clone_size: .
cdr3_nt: TGTGCCAGCACCTTGGGGGGGAGGGCTGAAGCTTTCTTT
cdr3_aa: CASTLGGRAEAFF

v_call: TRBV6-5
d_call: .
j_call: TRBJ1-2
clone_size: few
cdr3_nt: TGTGCCAGCAGTTACTCGGGGCAGGACCTCAACTATGGCTACACCTTC
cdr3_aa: CASSYSGQDLNYGYTF

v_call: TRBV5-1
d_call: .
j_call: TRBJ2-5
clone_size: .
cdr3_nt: TGCGCCAGCAGCCCGGGGTCTACCCAAGAGACCCAGTACTTC
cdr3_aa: CASSPGSTQETQYF

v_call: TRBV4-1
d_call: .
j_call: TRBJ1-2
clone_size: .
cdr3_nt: TGCGCCAGCAGCCGTCCAGATATGGGAGCTAACTATGGCTACACCTTC
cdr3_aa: CASSRPDMGANYGYTF